This TCR beta chain was sequenced during a study of vaccination and CD4 T cells after COVID-19. The Oncomine TCR Beta short-read assay sequenced DNA from cultured CD4+ T cells. MiXCR, applied by TCRdb to the PCR reads, yields one record per CDR3 protein. The table includes about 25,000 distinct CDR3 sequences, 67% detected once. The treatment is: approximately nine-day PBMC culture with coronavirus spike peptide pools or control peptides (ViraFEST assay). With peptide pools, ViraFEST first expanded antigen-specific T cells and afterwards sequenced their TCRs. Germline lookup yields CDR1 LNHDA and CDR2 SQIVND (reference sequence). This CDR3 comprises 14 residues. Trimming took off 6 bases at V and 3 bases at J, with 14 bases between the two ends. Details on this clonotype: The antigen remains unidentified.

The sample consisted of CD4+ T cells from blood, cultured in vitro, taken after SARS-CoV-2 vaccination. The chain couples TRBV19 to TRBJ2-5; a possible D gene is TRBD2 (7 bases). The TCR comes from a human donor who received a COVID-19 vaccine. The CDR3 bases are TGTGCCAGTAGGAGAACAGGGAGGGAAGAGACCCAGTACTTC. This gives the protein CASRRTGREETQYF.